The 28 T cell receptor beta chains presented below share a single source sample, sequenced in a study of blood T cell repertoires in COVID-19. Here immunoSEQ multiplex PCR was the method, and the copy in TCRdb shows in-frame clones only, minus some. The table has 230,000 or so clones, about 85% seen once. The sequenced material came from PBMCs or T cells enriched from blood (not recorded which). The source is a woman under 40 who had recovered from COVID-19.

This chain links TRBV25-1 with TRBJ1-3; D gene uncertain. Looked up from germline, CDR1 is MGHDK and CDR2 is SYGVNS. V lost 4 bases and J lost 0, with 10 bases in between. There are 15 residues in the CDR3. Written as DNA, the CDR3 is TGTGCCAGCAGTGGGAGGGTCCTCTCTGGAAACACCATATATTTT. It codes for CASSGRVLSGNTIYF.

This chain links TRBV11-1 with TRBJ1-1, with 8 bases matching TRBD1. CDR1 and CDR2 from the germline V gene are SGHAT and FQDESV (reference sequence). V lost 5 bases to trimming and J lost 1 base; unmatched junction nucleotides: 3. The CDR3 runs to 14 residues. The CDR3, as DNA: TGTGCCAGCAGCCCCGGGACAGGGAACACTGAAGCTTTCTTT. Protein: CASSPGTGNTEAFF.

This chain uses TRBV7-8 with TRBJ1-2; 10 bases map to TRBD1. Germline V gives CDR1 SGHVS, CDR2 FQNEAQ. The CDR3 has 17 residues. J lost 5 bases, V lost 5 bases, and 14 bases had no gene match. The CDR3, as DNA: TGTGCCAGCAGCCGACCGGGACAGGGGTTTTTAACTTATGGCTACACCTTC. It codes for CASSRPGQGFLTYGYTF.

This sequence joins TRBV12-3 or TRBV12-4 and TRBJ1-1; D is ambiguous. V shed 4 bases and J shed 4 bases, with 10 bases lying between them. The CDR3 contains 13 residues. The CDR3 reads CASSYGLFTEAFF. The CDR3 coding sequence is TGTGCCAGCAGTTATGGCCTCTTCACTGAAGCTTTCTTT.

V and J are TRBV4-3 and TRBJ1-5; 10 bases are a match to TRBD1. The CDR3 extends over 18 amino acids. With V trimmed by 0 bases and J by 9 bases, 14 bases remained unmatched. Germline V gives CDR1 LGHNA, CDR2 YSLEER. This CDR3 reads CASSQEHRWTGGMRPQHF. The CDR3 DNA follows: TGCGCCAGCAGCCAAGAGCACCGATGGACAGGGGGAATGCGGCCCCAGCATTTT.

V is TRBV27 and J is TRBJ1-6; TRBD1 aligns across 8 bases. Germline assignment: CDR1 MNHEY and CDR2 SMNVEV (reference sequence). With V trimmed by 7 bases and J by 10 bases, 15 bases remained unmatched. The CDR3 sequence is 16 residues long. Written as DNA, the CDR3 is TGTGCCAGCACCCTCGACCCCAGGGGGCGGAGATCACCCCTCCACTTT. Translated: CASTLDPRGRRSPLHF.

This chain links TRBV3-1 (or the pseudogene TRBV3-2) with TRBJ1-1, with D hard to call. The length of the CDR3 is 16 residues. Trimming removed 5 bases from V and 0 bases from J, with 16 bases in between. CDR1 is LGHDT and CDR2 is YNNKEL in the germline V gene (reference sequence). Here the CDR3 reads CASSLNSASMNTEAFF. As DNA, the CDR3 is TGTGCCAGCAGCTTAAACTCCGCCTCCATGAACACTGAAGCTTTCTTT.

The rearrangement uses TRBV2 and TRBJ2-5, with 9 bases matching TRBD2. Per the germline V gene, CDR1 is SNHLY and CDR2 is FYNNEI. The CDR3 is 15 residues long. V shed 6 bases, J shed 0 bases, and the junction held 5 bases outside the gene matches. DNA of the CDR3: TGTGCCAGCAGGCGAAGCGGGGGGCACCAAGAGACCCAGTACTTC. This translates into CASRRSGGHQETQYF.

The V call is TRBV13, the J call TRBJ2-7, with TRBD1 matching 8 bases. Per germline, CDR1 PRHDT and CDR2 FYEKMQ (reference sequence). V was pared by 4 bases and J by 3 bases, with 5 bases of the junction left unmatched. This CDR3 comprises 14 residues. CDR3 DNA sequence: TGTGCCAGCAGCTCCGGACAGGGCAACTACGAGCAGTACTTC. Protein product: CASSSGQGNYEQYF.

The chain uses TRBV19 and TRBJ2-1; 10 bases align to TRBD1. The CDR3 has 16 amino acids. V shed 9 bases and J 2 bases; nucleotides not matched to a gene: 10. The V gene's germline CDR1 is LNHDA and CDR2 SQIVND (reference sequence). The CDR3 is CASKRSGTGAYNEQFF. The CDR3 region has the DNA TGTGCCAGCAAGAGATCCGGGACAGGGGCCTACAATGAGCAGTTCTTC. The full variable domain, its missing parts supplied by reference TRBV19 and TRBJ2-1, is DGGITQSPKYLFRKEGQNVTLSCEQNLNHDAMYWYRQDPGQGLRLIYYSQIVNDFQKGDIAEGYSVSREKKESFPLTVTSAQKNPTAFYLCASKRSGTGAYNEQFFGPGTRLTVL.

The gene calls are TRBV6-5 and TRBJ1-1; D is undetermined. Per the germline V gene, CDR1 is MNHEY and CDR2 is SVGAGI. V gave up 6 bases and J gave up 5 bases, with 16 bases separating them. The CDR3 consists of 14 residues. The CDR3 DNA is TGTGCCAGCAGCTATAGCCGGGGAGATACTGAAGCTTTCTTT. Translation: CASSYSRGDTEAFF.

This clone was picked up one time. The V gene is TRBV2, the J gene TRBJ2-1; D not certain. V was shortened by 7 bases and J by 10 bases, with 20 bases between the two germline ends. Germline CDR1 reads SNHLY; CDR2 reads FYNNEI. The CDR3 is 14 amino acids. As DNA, the CDR3 is TGTGCCAGCACCCCGAAAGGCCTAGACGCAGAGCAGTTCTTC. Its protein is CASTPKGLDAEQFF.

The chain employs TRBV6-1 and TRBJ1-1; D perhaps matches TRBD1 (5 bases). Germline-derived CDR1 and CDR2 are MNHNS and SASEGT. The CDR3 consists of 17 residues. Trimming cost V 1 base and J 2 bases, with 17 bases left between them. The CDR3 region has the DNA TGTGCCAGCAGTGAAGGGTTAGGGCAGGGAGGCAACACTGAAGCTTTCTTT. It is translated as CASSEGLGQGGNTEAFF.

This sequence joins TRBV7-9 and TRBJ1-1; 10 nucleotides align to TRBD1. The J segment lost 0 bases and the V segment lost 2 bases, leaving 9 bases of the junction unmatched. Germline lookup yields CDR1 SEHNR and CDR2 FQNEAQ (reference sequence). The CDR3 has 18 amino acids. DNA for the CDR3: TGTGCCAGCAGCTTACAGCCCGGGACAGGGGTCATGAACACTGAAGCTTTCTTT. This gives the protein CASSLQPGTGVMNTEAFF.

This clone was counted a single time. V gene TRBV4-3 combines with J gene TRBJ2-2, with a weak D call TRBD2 (7 bases). The CDR3 totals 17 residues. Trimming took off 0 bases at V and 4 bases at J, with 15 bases between the two ends. Germline CDR1 LGHNA, CDR2 YSLEER. The CDR3 here is CASSQDREGGVTGELFF. CDR3 bases: TGCGCCAGCAGCCAAGATCGTGAGGGGGGGGTCACCGGGGAGCTGTTTTTT.

This chain joins TRBV4-3 and TRBJ1-2; 7 bases agree with TRBD1. J was trimmed by 2 bases and V by 0 bases; bases with no gene match: 3. The germline CDR1 and CDR2 sequences are LGHNA and YSLEER. CDR3 length equals 15 residues. The CDR3 spells CASSQDWTGNYGYTF. Here the CDR3 DNA reads TGCGCCAGCAGCCAAGATTGGACAGGCAACTATGGCTACACCTTC.

The rearrangement uses TRBV9 and TRBJ2-1; TRBD2 agrees at 9 bases. CDR1 and CDR2 from the germline V gene are SGDLS and YYNGEE. The CDR3 is 16 amino acids. Losses at the gene ends were 6 bases for V and 7 bases for J; bases not matched to a gene: 14. CDR3 sequence: CASTLGGRGGQNEQFF. The CDR3 region has the DNA TGTGCCAGCACCCTCGGAGGGCGGGGGGGCCAGAATGAGCAGTTCTTC.

The CDR3 nucleotides read TGTGCCAGCAGTGACTCGGCCAGCGGCACAGATACGCAGTATTTT. It encodes CASSDSASGTDTQYF. The chain couples TRBV6-4 to TRBJ2-3; D uncertain. The ends were cut back, 0 bases at V and 1 base at J, with 8 bases in the middle. Germline V gene lookup returns CDR1 MRHNA and CDR2 SNTAGT. There are 15 residues in the CDR3.

The chain combines TRBV27 with TRBJ1-4, with D uncertain. Trimming cost V 3 bases and J 8 bases, with 13 bases left between them. This CDR3 comprises 14 residues. Germline assignment: CDR1 MNHEY and CDR2 SMNVEV (reference sequence). Here the CDR3 reads CASSFLATGEKLFF. CDR3 sequence (DNA): TGTGCCAGCAGTTTCCTAGCGACCGGGGAAAAACTGTTTTTT.

V and J are TRBV5-6 and TRBJ2-7, with 10 bases matching TRBD2. The trim removed 4 bases at V and 6 bases at J, leaving 10 bases unmatched. This CDR3 spans 15 amino acids. The germline CDR1 and CDR2 sequences are SGHDT and YYEEEE. The CDR3 loop is CASSSSGTSAVEQYF. CDR3 coding DNA: TGTGCCAGCAGCAGCTCCGGGACTAGCGCGGTCGAGCAGTACTTC.

The rearrangement links TRBV3-1 (or the pseudogene TRBV3-2) to TRBJ2-7, with 7 bases lining up with TRBD2. Germline CDR1 reads LGHDT; CDR2 reads YNNKEL (reference sequence). This CDR3 comprises 14 residues. Losses at the gene ends were 0 bases for V and 6 bases for J; bases not matched to a gene: 5. The CDR3 DNA sequence: TGTGCCAGCAGCCAAGATCGGGGGGTCGCCGAGCAGTACTTC. Protein sequence: CASSQDRGVAEQYF.

CDR3 in amino acids: CASSVVGGDTGELFF. CDR3 DNA: TGTGCCAGCAGCGTAGTTGGAGGGGACACCGGGGAGCTGTTTTTT. V and J are TRBV9 and TRBJ2-2, with D tentatively TRBD2 (6 bases). This CDR3 is 15 amino acids long. Trimming removed 0 bases at V and 3 bases at J, with 9 bases between. CDR1 and CDR2 from the germline V gene are SGDLS and YYNGEE.

This chain connects TRBV7-2 to TRBJ1-1, with 7 bases matching TRBD1. This CDR3 contains 13 residues. V trimming: 5 bases; J trimming: 4 bases; junction bases outside the gene matches: 4. The germline V gene has CDR1 SGHTA and CDR2 FQGNSA. The CDR3 is CASSQGVRTEAFF. The DNA for the CDR3 is TGTGCCAGCAGCCAGGGGGTTCGCACTGAAGCTTTCTTT.

This chain links TRBV7-2 with TRBJ1-5; the match to TRBD1 covers 7 bases. CDR1 and CDR2 from the germline V gene are SGHTA and FQGNSA. This CDR3 comprises 15 residues. The V gene end was trimmed by 5 bases and the J gene end by 6 bases; junction bases not matched to a gene: 10. The CDR3: CASSPRQGSAQPQHF. CDR3 in DNA: TGTGCCAGCAGCCCAAGACAGGGATCGGCTCAGCCCCAGCATTTT.

This rearrangement joins TRBV12-3 or TRBV12-4 to TRBJ1-5; D is unresolved. The V gene lost 3 bases and the J gene lost 6 bases, with 9 bases spanning the gap. The CDR3 totals 13 residues. In DNA form, the CDR3 reads TGTGCCAGCAGTTTGTCGGGTGCTCAGCCCCAGCATTTT. This codes for CASSLSGAQPQHF.

Regarding this clone: The junction shows a germline mismatch at one end, possibly a read error. This sequence joins TRBV11-2 and TRBJ1-2; TRBD1 might be the D (5 bases). In germline, CDR1 is SGHAT, CDR2 FQNNGV. The CDR3 spans 13 residues. For the CDR3, the DNA is TGTGCCAGCAGCTTACAGGGCCCCTATAGCTACACCTTC. Its protein is CASSLQGPYSYTF.

CDR3 region: CATGTSGGTGELFF. CDR3 nucleotide sequence: TGTGCCACCGGGACTAGCGGGGGAACCGGGGAGCTGTTTTTT. The rearrangement joins TRBV10-3 to TRBJ2-2; 14 bases are a match to TRBD2. V gave up 10 bases and J gave up 5 bases; unmatched junction bases: 3. The CDR3 runs to 14 residues. Germline assignment: CDR1 ENHRY and CDR2 SYGVKD.

This chain uses TRBV27 with TRBJ1-1; 7 nucleotides agree with TRBD1. V shed 4 bases and J 5 bases; nucleotides not matched to a gene: 13. Germline lookup yields CDR1 MNHEY and CDR2 SMNVEV (reference sequence). This CDR3 region has 16 residues. This CDR3 reads CASSSLGTNRGTEAFF. The CDR3 DNA sequence: TGTGCCAGCAGTTCCCTTGGAACCAACAGGGGAACTGAAGCTTTCTTT.